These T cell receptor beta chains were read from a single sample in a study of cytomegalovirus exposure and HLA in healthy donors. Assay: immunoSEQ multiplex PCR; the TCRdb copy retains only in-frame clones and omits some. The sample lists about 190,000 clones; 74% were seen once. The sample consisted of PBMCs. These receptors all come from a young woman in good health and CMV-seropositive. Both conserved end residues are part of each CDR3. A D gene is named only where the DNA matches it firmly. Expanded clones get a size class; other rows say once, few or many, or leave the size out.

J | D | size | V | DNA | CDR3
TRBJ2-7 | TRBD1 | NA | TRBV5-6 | TGTGCCAGCAGCTTGACGACAGGGCCTTCCTACGAGCAGTACTTC | CASSLTTGPSYEQYF
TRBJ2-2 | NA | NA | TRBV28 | TGTGCCAGCAGTTCTCTAGCGTTCGGAACCGGGGAGCTGTTTTTT | CASSSLAFGTGELFF
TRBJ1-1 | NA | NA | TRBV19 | TGTGCCAGTAGTTTGGACAATATAGACGGCACTGAAGCTTTCTTT | CASSLDNIDGTEAFF
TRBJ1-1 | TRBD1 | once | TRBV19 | TGTGCCAGTAGTAAGAACCGGGACAGGTCCGGTGGTTGGACTGAAGCTTTCTTT | CASSKNRDRSGGWTEAFF
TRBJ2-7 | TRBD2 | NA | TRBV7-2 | TGTGCCAGCAGCCGACTAGCGGGGTACTACGAGCAGTACTTC | CASSRLAGYYEQYF
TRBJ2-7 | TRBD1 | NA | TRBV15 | TGTGCCACCAGGGGGGGACAGGGAAAGATCTACGAGCAGTACTTC | CATRGGQGKIYEQYF
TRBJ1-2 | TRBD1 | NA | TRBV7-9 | TGTGCCAGCAGCCCGGTGACAGGGAACTATGGCTACACCTTC | CASSPVTGNYGYTF
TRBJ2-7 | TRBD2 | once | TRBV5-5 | TGTGCCAGCAGCTTACCGACTAGCGGGACGGGGCAGTACTTC | CASSLPTSGTGQYF
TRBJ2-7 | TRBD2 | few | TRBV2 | TGTGCCAGGGGCGGCAGCGGGAGTAGTTCCTACGAGCAGTACTTC | CARGGSGSSSYEQYF
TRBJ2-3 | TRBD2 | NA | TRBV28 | TGTGCCAGCAGTTTTTTAGGAGCGGGAGTGACAGATACGCAGTATTTT | CASSFLGAGVTDTQYF
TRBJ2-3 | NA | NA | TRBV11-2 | TGTGCCAGCAGCCCGGGGGATACAGATACGCAGTATTTT | CASSPGDTDTQYF
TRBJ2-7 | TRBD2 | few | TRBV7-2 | TGTGCCAGCAGCCCCAGGGAGGGTGCCTACGAGCAGTACTTC | CASSPREGAYEQYF
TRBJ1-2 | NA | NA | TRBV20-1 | TGCAGTGCTAGGGATAGGGGCGGCTACACCTTC | CSARDRGGYTF
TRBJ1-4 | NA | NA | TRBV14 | TGTGCCAGCAAAAGGGGAATTACAACTAATGAAAAACTGTTTTTT | CASKRGITTNEKLFF
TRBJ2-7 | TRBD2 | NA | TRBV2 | TGTGCCAGCAAACCGGGGGGAGAATACTACGAGCAGTACTTC | CASKPGGEYYEQYF
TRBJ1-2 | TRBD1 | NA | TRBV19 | TGTGCCAGTAGCTTGGACAGGGGGATTCGCGGCTACACCTTC | CASSLDRGIRGYTF
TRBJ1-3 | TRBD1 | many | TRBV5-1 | TGCGCCAGCAGCTTGGCCATGGGACAGGGCTCTGGAAACACCATATATTTT | CASSLAMGQGSGNTIYF
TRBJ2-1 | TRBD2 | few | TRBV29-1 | TGCAGCGTCCGTCTTCGGGTGGGACTAGCGGACAATGAGCAGTTCTTC | CSVRLRVGLADNEQFF
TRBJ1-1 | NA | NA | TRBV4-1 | TGCGCCAGCAGCCAAGAGCGGGGGGGAATTAACACTGAAGCTTTCTTT | CASSQERGGINTEAFF
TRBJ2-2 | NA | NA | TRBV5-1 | TGCGCCAGCAGCTTCAACACAGCCCGGAGGACCGGGGAGCTGTTTTTT | CASSFNTARRTGELFF